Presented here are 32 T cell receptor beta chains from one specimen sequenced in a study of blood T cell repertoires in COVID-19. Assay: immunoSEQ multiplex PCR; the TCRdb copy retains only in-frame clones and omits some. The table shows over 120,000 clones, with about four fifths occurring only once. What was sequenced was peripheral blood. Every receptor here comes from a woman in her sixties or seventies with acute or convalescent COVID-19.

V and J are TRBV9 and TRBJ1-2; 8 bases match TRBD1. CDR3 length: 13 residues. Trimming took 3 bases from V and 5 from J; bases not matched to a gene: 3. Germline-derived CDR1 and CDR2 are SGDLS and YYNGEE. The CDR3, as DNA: TGTGCCAGCAGCGGGACAGGGATATATGGCTACACCTTC. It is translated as CASSGTGIYGYTF.

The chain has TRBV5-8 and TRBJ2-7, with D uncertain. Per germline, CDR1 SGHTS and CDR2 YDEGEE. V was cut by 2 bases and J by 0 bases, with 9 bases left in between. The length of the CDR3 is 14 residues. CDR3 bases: TGTGCCAGCAGCTTAACGAGGAACTCCTACGAGCAGTACTTC. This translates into CASSLTRNSYEQYF.

The CDR3 protein is CASSPRVVGELFF. CDR3 bases: TGTGCCAGCAGCCCCCGCGTGGTCGGGGAGCTGTTTTTT. This chain uses TRBV14 with TRBJ2-2; the D is unclear. CDR1 is SGHDN, CDR2 FVKESK, per germline. This CDR3 spans 13 amino acids. V lost 4 bases and J 7 bases, leaving 10 bases between the germline ends. Variable domain in full (rest from reference TRBV14 and TRBJ2-2): EAGVTQFPSHSVIEKGQTVTLRCDPISGHDNLYWYRRVMGKEIKFLLHFVKESKQDESGMPNNRFLAERTGGTYSTLKVQPAELEDSGVYFCASSPRVVGELFFGEGSRLTVL.

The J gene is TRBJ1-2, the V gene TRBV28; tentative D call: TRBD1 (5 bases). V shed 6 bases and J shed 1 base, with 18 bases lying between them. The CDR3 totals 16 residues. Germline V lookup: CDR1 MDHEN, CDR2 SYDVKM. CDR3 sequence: CASSPSAKGRNYGYTF. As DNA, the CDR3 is TGTGCCAGCAGCCCATCCGCCAAGGGGCGTAACTATGGCTACACCTTC.

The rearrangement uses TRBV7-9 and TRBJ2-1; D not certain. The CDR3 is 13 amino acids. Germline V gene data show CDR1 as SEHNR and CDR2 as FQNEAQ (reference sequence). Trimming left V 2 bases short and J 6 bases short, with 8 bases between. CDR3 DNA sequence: TGTGCCAGCAGCTTATGGCAGGTCAATGAGCAGTTCTTC. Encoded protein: CASSLWQVNEQFF.

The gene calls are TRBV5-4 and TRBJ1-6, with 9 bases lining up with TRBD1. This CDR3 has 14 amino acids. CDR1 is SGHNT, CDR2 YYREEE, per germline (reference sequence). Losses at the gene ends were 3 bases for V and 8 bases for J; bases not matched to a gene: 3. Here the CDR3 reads CASSSGQGYSPLHF. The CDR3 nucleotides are TGTGCCAGCAGCTCGGGACAGGGTTATTCACCCCTCCACTTT.

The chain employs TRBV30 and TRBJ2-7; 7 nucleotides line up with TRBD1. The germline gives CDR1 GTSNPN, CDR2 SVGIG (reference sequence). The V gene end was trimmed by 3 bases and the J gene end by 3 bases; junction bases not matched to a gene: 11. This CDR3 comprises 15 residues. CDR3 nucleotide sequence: TGTGCCTGGAGGGTAGACAGGGTCAGGGGCTACGAGCAGTACTTC. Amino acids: CAWRVDRVRGYEQYF.

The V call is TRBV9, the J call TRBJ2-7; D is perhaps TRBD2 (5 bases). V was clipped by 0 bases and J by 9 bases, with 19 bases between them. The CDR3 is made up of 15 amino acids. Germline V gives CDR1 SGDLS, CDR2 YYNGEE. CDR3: CASSVGGVLSDGQYF. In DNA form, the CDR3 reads TGTGCCAGCAGCGTAGGGGGAGTTCTTTCTGACGGGCAGTACTTC. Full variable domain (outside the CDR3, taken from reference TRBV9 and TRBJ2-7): DSGVTQTPKHLITATGQRVTLRCSPRSGDLSVYWYQQSLDQGLQFLIQYYNGEERAKGNILERFSAQQFPDLHSELNLSSLELGDSALYFCASSVGGVLSDGQYFGPGTRLTVT.

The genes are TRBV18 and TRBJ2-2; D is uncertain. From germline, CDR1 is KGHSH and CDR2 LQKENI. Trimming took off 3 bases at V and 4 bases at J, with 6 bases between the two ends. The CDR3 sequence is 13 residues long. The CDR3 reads CASSPTTTGELFF. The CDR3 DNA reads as TGTGCCAGCTCACCTACTACCACCGGGGAGCTGTTTTTT. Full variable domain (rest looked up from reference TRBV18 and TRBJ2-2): NAGVMQNPRHLVRRRGQEARLRCSPMKGHSHVYWYRQLPEEGLKFMVYLQKENIIDESGMPKERFSAEFPKEGPSILRIQQVVRGDSAAYFCASSPTTTGELFFGEGSRLTVL.

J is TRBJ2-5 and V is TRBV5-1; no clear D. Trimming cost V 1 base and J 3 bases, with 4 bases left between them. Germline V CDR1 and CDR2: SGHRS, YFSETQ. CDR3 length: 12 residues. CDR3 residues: CASSLTEETQYF. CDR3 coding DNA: TGCGCCAGCAGCTTGACGGAAGAGACCCAGTACTTC.

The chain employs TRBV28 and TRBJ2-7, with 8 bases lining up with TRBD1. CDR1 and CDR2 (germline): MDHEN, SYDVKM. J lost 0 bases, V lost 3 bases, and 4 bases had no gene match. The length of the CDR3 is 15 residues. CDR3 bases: TGTGCCAGCAGTTTTTGGGACAGGAGCTCCTACGAGCAGTACTTC. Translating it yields CASSFWDRSSYEQYF.

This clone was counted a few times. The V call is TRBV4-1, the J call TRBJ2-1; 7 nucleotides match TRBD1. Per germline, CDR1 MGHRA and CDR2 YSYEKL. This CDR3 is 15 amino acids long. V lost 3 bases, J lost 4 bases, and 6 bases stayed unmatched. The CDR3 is CASSQGQTGYNEQFF. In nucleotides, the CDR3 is TGCGCCAGCAGCCAGGGGCAGACAGGGTACAATGAGCAGTTCTTC.

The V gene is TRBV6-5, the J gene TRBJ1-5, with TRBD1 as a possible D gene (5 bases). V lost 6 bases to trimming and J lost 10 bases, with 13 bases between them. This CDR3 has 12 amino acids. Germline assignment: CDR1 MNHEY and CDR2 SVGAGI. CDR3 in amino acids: CASSNRGSPQHF. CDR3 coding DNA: TGTGCCAGCAGCAACCGGGGGAGCCCCCAGCATTTT.

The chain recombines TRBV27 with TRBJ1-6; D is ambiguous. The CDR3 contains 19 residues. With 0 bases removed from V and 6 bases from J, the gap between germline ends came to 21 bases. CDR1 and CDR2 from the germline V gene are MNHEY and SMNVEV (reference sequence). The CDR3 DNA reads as TGTGCCAGCAGTTTATCACGCACATCCCAGTGGTCTCGTAATTCACCCCTCCACTTT. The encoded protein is CASSLSRTSQWSRNSPLHF.

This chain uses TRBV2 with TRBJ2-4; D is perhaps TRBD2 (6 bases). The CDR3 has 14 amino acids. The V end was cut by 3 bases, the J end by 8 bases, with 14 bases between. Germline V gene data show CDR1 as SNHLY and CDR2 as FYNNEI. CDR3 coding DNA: TGTGCCAGCAGTGACGTCGGGAGAGGCGACATTCAGTACTTC. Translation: CASSDVGRGDIQYF.

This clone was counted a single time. The CDR3 coding sequence is TGTGCCAGCAGCCCCCCGGGACAGGGCCACTATGGCTACACCTTC. Translating gives CASSPPGQGHYGYTF. This rearrangement joins TRBV25-1 to TRBJ1-2; 9 bases map to TRBD1. Germline V gene lookup returns CDR1 MGHDK and CDR2 SYGVNS. V trimming: 6 bases; J trimming: 3 bases; junction bases outside the gene matches: 8. The length of the CDR3 is 15 residues.

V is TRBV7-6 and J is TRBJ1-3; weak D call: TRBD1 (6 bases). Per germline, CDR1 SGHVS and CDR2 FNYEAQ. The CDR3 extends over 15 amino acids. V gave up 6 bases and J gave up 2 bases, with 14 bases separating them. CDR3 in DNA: TGTGCCAGCAGGACTACAGGGTCCACTGGAAACACCATATATTTT. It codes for CASRTTGSTGNTIYF.

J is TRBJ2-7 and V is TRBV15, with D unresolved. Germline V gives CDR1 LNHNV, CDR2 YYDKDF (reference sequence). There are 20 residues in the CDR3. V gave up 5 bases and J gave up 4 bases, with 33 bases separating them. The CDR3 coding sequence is TGTGCCACCAGCTGGAGAGAAAGCGAAGAAGACCGGAACCTTGTTTACGAGCAGTACTTC. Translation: CATSWRESEEDRNLVYEQYF.

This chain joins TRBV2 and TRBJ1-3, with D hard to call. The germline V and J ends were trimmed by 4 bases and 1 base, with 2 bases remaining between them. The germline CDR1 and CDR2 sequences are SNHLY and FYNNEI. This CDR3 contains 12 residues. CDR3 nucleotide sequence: TGTGCCAGCAGTGCGTCTGGAAACACCATATATTTT. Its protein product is CASSASGNTIYF.

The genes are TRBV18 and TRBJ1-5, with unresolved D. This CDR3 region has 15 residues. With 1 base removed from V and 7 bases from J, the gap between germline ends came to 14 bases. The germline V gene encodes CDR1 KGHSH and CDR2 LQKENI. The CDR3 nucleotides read TGTGCCAGCTCACCACAGGCAGCGCCTGGGCAGCCCCAGCATTTT. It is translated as CASSPQAAPGQPQHF.

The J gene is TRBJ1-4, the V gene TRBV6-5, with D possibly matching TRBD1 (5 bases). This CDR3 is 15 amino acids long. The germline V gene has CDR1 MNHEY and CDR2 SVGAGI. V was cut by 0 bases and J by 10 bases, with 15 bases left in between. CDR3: CASSYSGQGFGKLFF. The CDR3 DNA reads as TGTGCCAGCAGTTACTCGGGGCAGGGCTTCGGAAAACTGTTTTTT.

The CDR3 here is CASSPRVGNTEAFF. DNA of the CDR3: TGTGCCAGCAGTCCCAGGGTTGGGAACACTGAAGCTTTCTTT. This chain joins TRBV27 and TRBJ1-1; a weak D match, TRBD1 (5 bases). CDR3 length equals 14 residues. The germline V gene has CDR1 MNHEY and CDR2 SMNVEV (reference sequence). Trimming left V 5 bases short and J 1 base short, with 11 bases between.

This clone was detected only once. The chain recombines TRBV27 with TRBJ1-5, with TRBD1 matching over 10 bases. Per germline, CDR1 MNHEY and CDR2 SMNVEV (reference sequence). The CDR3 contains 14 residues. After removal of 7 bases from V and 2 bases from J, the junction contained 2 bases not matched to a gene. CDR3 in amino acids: CASTGTGGNQPQHF. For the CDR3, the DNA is TGTGCCAGCACCGGGACAGGGGGCAATCAGCCCCAGCATTTT.

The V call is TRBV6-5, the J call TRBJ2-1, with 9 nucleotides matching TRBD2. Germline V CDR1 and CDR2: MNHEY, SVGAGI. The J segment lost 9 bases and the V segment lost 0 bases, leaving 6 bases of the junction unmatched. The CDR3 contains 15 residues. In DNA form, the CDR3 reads TGTGCCAGCAGTTACTCCCTAGCGGGGTCTACTGAGCAGTTCTTC. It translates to CASSYSLAGSTEQFF.

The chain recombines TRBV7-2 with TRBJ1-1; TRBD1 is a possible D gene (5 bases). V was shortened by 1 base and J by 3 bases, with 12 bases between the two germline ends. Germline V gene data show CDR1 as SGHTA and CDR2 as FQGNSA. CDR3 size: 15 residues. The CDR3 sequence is CASSLGSGAYTEAFF. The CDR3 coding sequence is TGTGCCAGCAGCTTAGGGAGCGGGGCCTACACTGAAGCTTTCTTT.

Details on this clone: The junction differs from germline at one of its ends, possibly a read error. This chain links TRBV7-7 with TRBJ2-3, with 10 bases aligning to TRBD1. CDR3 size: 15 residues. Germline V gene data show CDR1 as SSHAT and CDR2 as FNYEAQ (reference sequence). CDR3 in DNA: TGTGCTAGCAGCCCGAGACAGGGGGCAACAGATACGCAGTATTTT. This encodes CASSPRQGATDTQYF.

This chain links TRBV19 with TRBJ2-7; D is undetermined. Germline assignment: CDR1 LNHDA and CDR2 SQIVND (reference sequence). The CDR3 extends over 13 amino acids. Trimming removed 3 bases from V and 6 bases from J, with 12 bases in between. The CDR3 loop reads CASSIGLAAEQYF. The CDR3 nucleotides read TGTGCCAGTAGTATCGGGTTAGCAGCCGAGCAGTACTTC.

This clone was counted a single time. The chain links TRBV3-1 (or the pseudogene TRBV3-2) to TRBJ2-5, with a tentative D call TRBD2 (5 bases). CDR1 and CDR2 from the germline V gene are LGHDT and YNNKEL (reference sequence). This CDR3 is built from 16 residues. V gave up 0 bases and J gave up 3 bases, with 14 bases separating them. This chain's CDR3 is CASSQDWASYKETQYF. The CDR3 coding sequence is TGTGCCAGCAGCCAAGATTGGGCTAGCTATAAAGAGACCCAGTACTTC.

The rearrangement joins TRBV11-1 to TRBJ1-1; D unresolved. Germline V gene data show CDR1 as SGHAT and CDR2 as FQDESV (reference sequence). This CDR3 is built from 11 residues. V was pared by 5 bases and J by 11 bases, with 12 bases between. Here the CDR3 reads CASSRGPSAFF. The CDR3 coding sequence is TGTGCCAGCAGCAGAGGGCCCTCGGCTTTCTTT.

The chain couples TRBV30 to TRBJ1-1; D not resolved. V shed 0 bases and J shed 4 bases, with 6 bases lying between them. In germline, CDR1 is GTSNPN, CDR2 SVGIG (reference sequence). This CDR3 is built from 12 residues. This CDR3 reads CAWSVSSTEAFF. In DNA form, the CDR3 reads TGTGCCTGGAGTGTATCCAGCACTGAAGCTTTCTTT.

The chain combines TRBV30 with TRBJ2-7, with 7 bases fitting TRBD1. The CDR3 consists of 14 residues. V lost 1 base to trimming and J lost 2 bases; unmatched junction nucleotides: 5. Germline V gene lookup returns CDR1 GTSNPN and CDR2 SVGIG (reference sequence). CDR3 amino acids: CAWSGDRDTYEQYF. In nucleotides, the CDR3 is TGTGCCTGGAGTGGTGACAGGGATACCTACGAGCAGTACTTC.

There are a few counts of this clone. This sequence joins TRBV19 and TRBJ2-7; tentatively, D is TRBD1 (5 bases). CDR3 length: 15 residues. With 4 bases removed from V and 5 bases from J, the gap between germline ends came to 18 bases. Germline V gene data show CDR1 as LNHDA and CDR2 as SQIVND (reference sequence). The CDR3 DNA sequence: TGTGCCAGTAGTAAATTTGGGGCAAAAGGGGACGAGCAGTACTTC. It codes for CASSKFGAKGDEQYF.